This T cell receptor (beta chain) derives from a study of shared clonotypes between healthy human individuals. Study overall: Per-donor plates numbered three CD4 naive, three CD4 memory, two CD8 naive and one CD8 memory.

Clones were sequenced by immunoSEQ multiplex PCR, and TCRdb holds only the in-frame ones, with some missing. There are approximately 1.5 million clones in the sample; 95% to 99% occur only once, and roughly 0.42% lies in the top ten. The CDR3 is made up of 15 amino acids. Germline assignment: CDR1 SGHDT and CDR2 YYEEEE. Germline trimming cut 5 bases from V and 7 bases from J; bases unmatched to any gene: 12. The genes are TRBV5-6 and TRBJ1-5, with 7 bases fitting TRBD1. The sequenced material came from naive CD4+ T cells sorted from blood. Subset denoted: CD45RA+ positively selected. The sequence was obtained from a man aged 25 to 40 in good health. The CDR3 spells CASSSTTGVEQPQHF. CDR3 nucleotides: TGTGCCAGCAGTTCGACTACAGGGGTAGAACAGCCCCAGCATTTT.